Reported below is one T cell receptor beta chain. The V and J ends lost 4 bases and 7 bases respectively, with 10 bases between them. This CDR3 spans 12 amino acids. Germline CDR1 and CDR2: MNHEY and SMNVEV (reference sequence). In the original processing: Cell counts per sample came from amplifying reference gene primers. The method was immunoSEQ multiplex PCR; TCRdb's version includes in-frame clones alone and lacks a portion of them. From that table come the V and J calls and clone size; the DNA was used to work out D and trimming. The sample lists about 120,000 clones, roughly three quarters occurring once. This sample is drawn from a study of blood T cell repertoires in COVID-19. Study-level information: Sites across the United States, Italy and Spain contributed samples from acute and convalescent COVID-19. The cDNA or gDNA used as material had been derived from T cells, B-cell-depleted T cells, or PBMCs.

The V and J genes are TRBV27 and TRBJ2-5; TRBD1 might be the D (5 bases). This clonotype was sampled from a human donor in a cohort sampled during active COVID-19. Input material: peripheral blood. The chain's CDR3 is CASSSGYGTQYF. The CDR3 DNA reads TGTGCCAGCAGTTCAGGGTACGGGACCCAGTACTTC.